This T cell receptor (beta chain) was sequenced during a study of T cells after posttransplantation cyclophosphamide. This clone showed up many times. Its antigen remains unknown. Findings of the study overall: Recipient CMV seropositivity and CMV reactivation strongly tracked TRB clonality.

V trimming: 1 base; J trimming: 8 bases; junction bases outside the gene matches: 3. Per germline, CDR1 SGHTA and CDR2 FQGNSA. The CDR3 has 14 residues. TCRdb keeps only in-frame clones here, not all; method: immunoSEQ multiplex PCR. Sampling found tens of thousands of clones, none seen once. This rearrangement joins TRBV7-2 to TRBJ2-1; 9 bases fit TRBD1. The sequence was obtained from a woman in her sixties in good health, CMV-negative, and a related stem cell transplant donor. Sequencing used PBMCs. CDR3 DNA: TGTGCCAGCAGCTTAGAGGGGACAGGGTATGAGCAGTTCTTC. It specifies CASSLEGTGYEQFF.